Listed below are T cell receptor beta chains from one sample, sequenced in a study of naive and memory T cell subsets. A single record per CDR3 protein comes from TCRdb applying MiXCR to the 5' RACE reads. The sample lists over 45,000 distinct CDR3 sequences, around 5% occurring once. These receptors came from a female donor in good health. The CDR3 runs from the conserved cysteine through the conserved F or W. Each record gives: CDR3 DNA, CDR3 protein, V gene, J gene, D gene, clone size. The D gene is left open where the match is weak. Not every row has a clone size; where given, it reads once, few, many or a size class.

CDR3 DNA: TGCAGTGCTAGAGATTTCGGAAATGAGCAGTTCTTC; CDR3 protein: CSARDFGNEQFF; V gene: TRBV20-1; J gene: TRBJ2-1; D gene: NA; clone size: many
CDR3 DNA: TGCAGCGTTAGACAGGGTTGGACTGAAGCTTTCTTT; CDR3 protein: CSVRQGWTEAFF; V gene: TRBV29-1; J gene: TRBJ1-1; D gene: TRBD1; clone size: many
CDR3 DNA: TGTGCCAGCAGCCAAGAATTAGCGGGAGTCGTCGATGAGCAGTTCTTC; CDR3 protein: CASSQELAGVVDEQFF; V gene: TRBV3-1; J gene: TRBJ2-1; D gene: TRBD2; clone size: many
CDR3 DNA: TGTGCCAGCAGTTTAAGACAGGGCCGTCCCCCAACAACTGAAGCTTTCTTT; CDR3 protein: CASSLRQGRPPTTEAFF; V gene: TRBV12-3/TRBV12-4; J gene: TRBJ1-1; D gene: TRBD1; clone size: many
CDR3 DNA: TGCAGTGCTCCCGACCCTAGCGGAGTATACGAGCAGTACTTC; CDR3 protein: CSAPDPSGVYEQYF; V gene: TRBV20-1; J gene: TRBJ2-7; D gene: TRBD2; clone size: few
CDR3 DNA: TGTGCCAGCAAGTCCGGGACAGGGGGCCAGCAGTACTTC; CDR3 protein: CASKSGTGGQQYF; V gene: TRBV6-5; J gene: TRBJ2-7; D gene: TRBD1; clone size: many
CDR3 DNA: TGTGCCCGCACGGGACTAGCGGGAGGATCCGAGCAGTTCTTC; CDR3 protein: CARTGLAGGSEQFF; V gene: TRBV30; J gene: TRBJ2-1; D gene: TRBD2; clone size: NA
CDR3 DNA: TGTGCCAGCAGGTTGATGAGCCGAAGGGATGGAGAGACCCAGTACTTC; CDR3 protein: CASRLMSRRDGETQYF; V gene: TRBV2; J gene: TRBJ2-5; D gene: NA; clone size: many
CDR3 DNA: TGTGCCAGCAGTGAACAGAAGGGGACCGCAGTACCCGTGGAGCAGTACTTC; CDR3 protein: CASSEQKGTAVPVEQYF; V gene: TRBV2; J gene: TRBJ2-7; D gene: NA; clone size: few
CDR3 DNA: TGTGCCACCAGCAGAACCGGACTAGCGGGCACAGATACGCAGTATTTT; CDR3 protein: CATSRTGLAGTDTQYF; V gene: TRBV15; J gene: TRBJ2-3; D gene: TRBD2; clone size: few
CDR3 DNA: TGTGCCAGCAGCCCCCTGGGAGGGCGGGTTTTGTTGGAAGCTTTCTTT; CDR3 protein: CASSPLGGRVLLEAFF; V gene: TRBV6-5; J gene: TRBJ1-1; D gene: NA; clone size: many
CDR3 DNA: TGTGCCAGTAGTCCCACCAGACTAGCTCTGGGGAATGAGCAGTTCTTC; CDR3 protein: CASSPTRLALGNEQFF; V gene: TRBV19; J gene: TRBJ2-1; D gene: TRBD2; clone size: many
CDR3 DNA: TGTGCCAGCAGTTACAGGGGACAGGACGGGGAGCTGTTTTTT; CDR3 protein: CASSYRGQDGELFF; V gene: TRBV6-6; J gene: TRBJ2-2; D gene: TRBD1; clone size: many
CDR3 DNA: TGTGCCAGTAGTGGAGAGGGAGTCGATGGCTACACCTTC; CDR3 protein: CASSGEGVDGYTF; V gene: TRBV19; J gene: TRBJ1-2; D gene: NA; clone size: many
CDR3 DNA: TGTGCCAGCAGTATACGGGACAATTACTACGAGCAGTACTTC; CDR3 protein: CASSIRDNYYEQYF; V gene: TRBV28; J gene: TRBJ2-7; D gene: NA; clone size: many
CDR3 DNA: TGCAGCGTTGGGGTAGGGGATCAGCCCCAGCATTTT; CDR3 protein: CSVGVGDQPQHF; V gene: TRBV29-1; J gene: TRBJ1-5; D gene: NA; clone size: many
CDR3 DNA: TGCAGTGCTAGACTACTAGCGGGAGGGTACGAGCAGTACTTC; CDR3 protein: CSARLLAGGYEQYF; V gene: TRBV20-1; J gene: TRBJ2-7; D gene: TRBD2; clone size: many
CDR3 DNA: TGTGCCAGCAGCGTAACGGCCGGAGGTAGGAGAGAGCAGTTCTTC; CDR3 protein: CASSVTAGGRREQFF; V gene: TRBV9; J gene: TRBJ2-1; D gene: NA; clone size: NA
CDR3 DNA: TGTGCCAGCAGCTTTCGACTAGCGGGAGTTTTTGAGCAGTTCTTC; CDR3 protein: CASSFRLAGVFEQFF; V gene: TRBV7-8; J gene: TRBJ2-1; D gene: TRBD2; clone size: many
CDR3 DNA: TGCAGTGCAAAAGCTCAGACAGGGACGGGGAATCAGCCCCAGCATTTT; CDR3 protein: CSAKAQTGTGNQPQHF; V gene: TRBV20-1; J gene: TRBJ1-5; D gene: TRBD1; clone size: many
CDR3 DNA: TGTGCCAGCAGTTGGACATCTATCAATCAGCCCCAGCATTTT; CDR3 protein: CASSWTSINQPQHF; V gene: TRBV28; J gene: TRBJ1-5; D gene: NA; clone size: NA
CDR3 DNA: TGCAGTGCTCTGGCTAGCGGGAGGCGCGAGCAGTACTTC; CDR3 protein: CSALASGRREQYF; V gene: TRBV20-1; J gene: TRBJ2-7; D gene: TRBD2; clone size: many
CDR3 DNA: TGTGCCAGCAGCTTTCTTCGGGAGGTTTTATTCAATGAGCAGTTCTTC; CDR3 protein: CASSFLREVLFNEQFF; V gene: TRBV11-2; J gene: TRBJ2-1; D gene: TRBD2; clone size: many
CDR3 DNA: TGCGCCAGCAGCTTGCCAGGACAGGGTCAAGAGACCCAGTACTTC; CDR3 protein: CASSLPGQGQETQYF; V gene: TRBV5-1; J gene: TRBJ2-5; D gene: TRBD1; clone size: many
CDR3 DNA: TGCAGTGCCCCGGGGGAGGGGACCGGGGAGCTGTTTTTT; CDR3 protein: CSAPGEGTGELFF; V gene: TRBV20-1; J gene: TRBJ2-2; D gene: TRBD2; clone size: many
CDR3 DNA: TGCGCCACCTACAAAGACCGCCAAGGGAACATTCAGTACTTC; CDR3 protein: CATYKDRQGNIQYF; V gene: TRBV5-1; J gene: TRBJ2-4; D gene: NA; clone size: few
CDR3 DNA: TGTGCCAGCAGTGAAGTTATTCGAGGACTAGCGGGACTTTTGGATACGCAGTATTTT; CDR3 protein: CASSEVIRGLAGLLDTQYF; V gene: TRBV6-1; J gene: TRBJ2-3; D gene: TRBD2; clone size: many
CDR3 DNA: TGTGCCAGCAGTTTCGGTAACCGGGTGAACACCGGGGAGCTGTTTTTT; CDR3 protein: CASSFGNRVNTGELFF; V gene: TRBV12-3/TRBV12-4; J gene: TRBJ2-2; D gene: NA; clone size: few
CDR3 DNA: TGTGCCAGCGGGGCCGGACAGGGCGCGACCAAGCCCCAGCATTTT; CDR3 protein: CASGAGQGATKPQHF; V gene: TRBV6-5; J gene: TRBJ1-5; D gene: TRBD1; clone size: many
CDR3 DNA: TGTGCCACCCAAACCGAGGGGAAACTGTTTTTT; CDR3 protein: CATQTEGKLFF; V gene: TRBV12-3/TRBV12-4; J gene: TRBJ1-4; D gene: NA; clone size: many
CDR3 DNA: TGCGCCAGCACCACAGGGATCGGACTGTACAGGGAGACCCAGTACTTC; CDR3 protein: CASTTGIGLYRETQYF; V gene: TRBV23-1; J gene: TRBJ2-5; D gene: NA; clone size: NA
CDR3 DNA: TGTGCCAGCAGCCTAGACACTGGGAGCAATCAGCCCCAGCATTTT; CDR3 protein: CASSLDTGSNQPQHF; V gene: TRBV13; J gene: TRBJ1-5; D gene: NA; clone size: NA
CDR3 DNA: TGTGCCAGCAGCCCAGAGGGACTAGCGGACAATGAGCAGTTCTTC; CDR3 protein: CASSPEGLADNEQFF; V gene: TRBV11-3; J gene: TRBJ2-1; D gene: TRBD2; clone size: few